The 8 T cell receptor beta chains below all came from one sample that was sequenced in a study of blood T cell repertoires in COVID-19 (dated by TCRdb to about 2020). The library was built by means of the immunoSEQ multiplex PCR assay. Entries here come from immuneACCESS through TCRdb and include only in-frame sequences with V and J called. Some clones fail to appear in such tables; in the studies checked, an unresolved V gene covers under half of the shortfall, and the cause of the remainder is unknown. This sample holds roughly 87,000 clones; approximately 71% were observed only once. The ten largest clones take up about 4% of the sample. The sequencing sample was made of peripheral blood. The receptors derive from a woman aged 50 to 60 with acute or convalescent COVID-19.

The chain has TRBV5-3 and TRBJ2-3, with D perhaps TRBD1 (6 bases). TRBV5-3 is an ORF, with its function uncertain. CDR3 size: 15 residues. Trimming shortened V by 4 bases and J by 1 base, and 13 bases separated the two germline ends. Here the CDR3 reads CARSHLQGRTDTQYF. For the CDR3, the DNA is TGTGCCAGAAGCCATTTACAGGGACGCACAGATACGCAGTATTTT.

This chain connects TRBV28 to TRBJ1-2; possible D gene TRBD1, 6 bases. CDR3 length equals 15 residues. Germline assignment: CDR1 MDHEN and CDR2 SYDVKM. The V end was cut by 4 bases, the J end by 4 bases, with 16 bases between. In DNA form, the CDR3 reads TGTGCCAGCAGTTCCACCGGGACAAACCGCTATGGCTACACCTTC. Protein product: CASSSTGTNRYGYTF.

This chain joins TRBV7-9 and TRBJ1-1, with 8 bases lining up with TRBD1. Germline V lookup: CDR1 SEHNR, CDR2 FQNEAQ (reference sequence). The CDR3 contains 12 residues. The V gene end was trimmed by 4 bases and the J gene end by 11 bases; junction bases not matched to a gene: 6. The DNA of the CDR3 is TGTGCCAGCAGCTCCCGGACAGGGCTTGCTTTCTTT. It translates to CASSSRTGLAFF.

The table lists this clone with a few counts. The chain carries TRBV19 and TRBJ2-1; 7 bases fit TRBD1. Germline V CDR1 and CDR2: LNHDA, SQIVND (reference sequence). The CDR3 spans 16 residues. Trimming took 6 bases from V and 0 from J; bases not matched to a gene: 8. CDR3 residues: CASSVNRDSSYNEQFF. CDR3 DNA sequence: TGTGCCAGTAGCGTCAACCGGGACAGCTCCTACAATGAGCAGTTCTTC.

This chain joins TRBV2 and TRBJ1-5; 8 bases fit TRBD1. The CDR3 sequence is 15 residues long. Germline lookup yields CDR1 SNHLY and CDR2 FYNNEI. Germline trimming cut 6 bases from V and 0 bases from J; bases unmatched to any gene: 4. The CDR3 DNA reads TGTGCCAGCAGCCCGGACAGGGTTAGCAATCAGCCCCAGCATTTT. Its protein product is CASSPDRVSNQPQHF.

This chain joins TRBV27 and TRBJ2-1, with D unresolved. The CDR3 sequence is 14 residues long. Germline V gives CDR1 MNHEY, CDR2 SMNVEV (reference sequence). The V end was cut by 2 bases, the J end by 3 bases, with 8 bases between. The CDR3 nucleotides are TGTGCCAGCAGTTTAGGGCAAGACTACAATGAGCAGTTCTTC. This sequence encodes CASSLGQDYNEQFF.

The chain is built from TRBV5-1 and TRBJ2-7, with 14 positions matching TRBD2. Germline lookup yields CDR1 SGHRS and CDR2 YFSETQ. The V and J ends lost 4 bases and 3 bases, in that order; junction bases with no gene match: 6. The CDR3 has 16 amino acids. CDR3 sequence: CASSPGLAGGYYEQYF. The CDR3 DNA reads as TGCGCCAGCAGCCCAGGACTAGCGGGGGGTTACTACGAGCAGTACTTC.

V and J are TRBV13 and TRBJ2-2; TRBD1 is a possible D gene (6 bases). Trimming took off 2 bases at V and 6 bases at J, with 16 bases between the two ends. CDR3 size: 16 residues. Germline CDR1 reads PRHDT; CDR2 reads FYEKMQ (reference sequence). CDR3 bases: TGTGCCAGCAGCTTATCGAGGGGGTCCTATGCCGGGGAGCTGTTTTTT. Translating it yields CASSLSRGSYAGELFF.